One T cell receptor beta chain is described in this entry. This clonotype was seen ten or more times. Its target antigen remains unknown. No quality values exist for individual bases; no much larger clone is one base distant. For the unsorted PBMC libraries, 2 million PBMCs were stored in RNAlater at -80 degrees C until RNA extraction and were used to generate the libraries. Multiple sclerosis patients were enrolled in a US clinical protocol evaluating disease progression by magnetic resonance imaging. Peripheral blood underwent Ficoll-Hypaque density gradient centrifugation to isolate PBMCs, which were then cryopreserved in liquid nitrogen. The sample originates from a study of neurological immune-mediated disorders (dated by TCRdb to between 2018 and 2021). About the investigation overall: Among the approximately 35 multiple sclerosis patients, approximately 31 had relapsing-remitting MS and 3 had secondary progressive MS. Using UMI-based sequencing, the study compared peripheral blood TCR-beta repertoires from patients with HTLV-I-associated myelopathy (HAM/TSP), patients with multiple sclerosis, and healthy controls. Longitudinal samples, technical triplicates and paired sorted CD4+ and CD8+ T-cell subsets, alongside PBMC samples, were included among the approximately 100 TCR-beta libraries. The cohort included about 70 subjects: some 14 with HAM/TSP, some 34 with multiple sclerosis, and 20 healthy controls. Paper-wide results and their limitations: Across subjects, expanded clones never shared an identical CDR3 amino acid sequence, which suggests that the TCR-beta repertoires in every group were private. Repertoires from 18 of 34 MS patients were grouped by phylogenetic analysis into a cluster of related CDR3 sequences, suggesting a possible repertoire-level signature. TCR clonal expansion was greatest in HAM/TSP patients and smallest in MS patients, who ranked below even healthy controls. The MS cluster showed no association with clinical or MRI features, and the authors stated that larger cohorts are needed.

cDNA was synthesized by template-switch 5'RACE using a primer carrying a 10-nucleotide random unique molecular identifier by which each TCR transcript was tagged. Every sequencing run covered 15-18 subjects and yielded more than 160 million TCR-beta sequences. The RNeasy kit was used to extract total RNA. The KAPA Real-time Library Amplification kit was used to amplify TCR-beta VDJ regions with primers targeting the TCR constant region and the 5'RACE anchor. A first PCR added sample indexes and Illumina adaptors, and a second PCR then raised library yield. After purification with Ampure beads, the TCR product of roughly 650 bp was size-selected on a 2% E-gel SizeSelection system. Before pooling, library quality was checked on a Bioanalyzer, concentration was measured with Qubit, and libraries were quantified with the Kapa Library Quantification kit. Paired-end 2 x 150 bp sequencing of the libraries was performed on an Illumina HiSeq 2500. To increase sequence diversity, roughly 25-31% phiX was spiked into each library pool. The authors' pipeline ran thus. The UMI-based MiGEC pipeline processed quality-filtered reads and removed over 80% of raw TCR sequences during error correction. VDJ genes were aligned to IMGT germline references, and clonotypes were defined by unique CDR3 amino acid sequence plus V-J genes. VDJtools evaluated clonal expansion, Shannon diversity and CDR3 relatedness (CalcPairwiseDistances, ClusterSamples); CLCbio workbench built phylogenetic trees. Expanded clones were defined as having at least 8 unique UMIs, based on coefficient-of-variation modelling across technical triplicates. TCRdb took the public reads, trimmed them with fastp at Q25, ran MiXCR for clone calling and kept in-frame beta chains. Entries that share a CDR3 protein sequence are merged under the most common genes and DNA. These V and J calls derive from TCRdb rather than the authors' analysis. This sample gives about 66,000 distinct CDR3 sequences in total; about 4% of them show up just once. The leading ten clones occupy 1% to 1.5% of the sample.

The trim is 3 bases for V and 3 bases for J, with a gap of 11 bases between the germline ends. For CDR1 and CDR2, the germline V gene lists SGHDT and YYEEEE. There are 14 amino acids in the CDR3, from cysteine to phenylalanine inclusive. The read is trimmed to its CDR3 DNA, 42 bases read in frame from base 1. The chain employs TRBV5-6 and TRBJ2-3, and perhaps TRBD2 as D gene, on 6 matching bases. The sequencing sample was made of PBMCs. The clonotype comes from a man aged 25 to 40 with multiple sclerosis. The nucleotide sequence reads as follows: TGTGCCAGCAGCTCTACGGCGGGGACAGATACGCAGTATTTT. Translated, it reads CASSSTAGTDTQYF.